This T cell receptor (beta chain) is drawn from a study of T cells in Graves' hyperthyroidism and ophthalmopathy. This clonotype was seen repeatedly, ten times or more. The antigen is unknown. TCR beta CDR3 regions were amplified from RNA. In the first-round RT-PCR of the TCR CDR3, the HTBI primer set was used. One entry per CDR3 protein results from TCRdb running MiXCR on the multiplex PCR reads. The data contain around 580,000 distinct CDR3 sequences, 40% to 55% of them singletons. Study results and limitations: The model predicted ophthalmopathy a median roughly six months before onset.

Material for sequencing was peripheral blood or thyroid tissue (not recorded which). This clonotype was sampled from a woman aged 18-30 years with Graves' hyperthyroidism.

The CDR3, as DNA: TGTGCCAGCAGTTGGGGGGGCTATCAAGAGACCCAGTACTTC. Its translation: CASSWGGYQETQYF. The chain recombines TRBV7-7 with TRBJ2-5, with D possibly TRBD2 on 7 matching bases. Trimming stripped 6 bases from V and 2 bases from J, with 13 bases between. The CDR3 contains 14 residues. In germline, CDR1 is SSHAT, CDR2 FNYEAQ (reference sequence).